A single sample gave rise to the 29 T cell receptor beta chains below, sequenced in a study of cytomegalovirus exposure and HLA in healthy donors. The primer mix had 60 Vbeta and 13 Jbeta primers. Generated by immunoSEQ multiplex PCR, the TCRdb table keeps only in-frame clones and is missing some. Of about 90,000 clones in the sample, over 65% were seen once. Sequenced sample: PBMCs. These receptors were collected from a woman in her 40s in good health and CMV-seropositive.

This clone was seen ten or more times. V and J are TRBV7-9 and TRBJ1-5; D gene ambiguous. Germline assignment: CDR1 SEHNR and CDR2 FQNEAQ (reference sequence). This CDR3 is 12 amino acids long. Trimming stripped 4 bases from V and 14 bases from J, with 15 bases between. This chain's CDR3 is CASSSRETEKHF. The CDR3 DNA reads TGTGCCAGCAGCTCCCGAGAGACTGAGAAGCATTTT.

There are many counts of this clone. CDR3 in DNA: TGTGCCACCAATGTGGAAAGAGGGTTGGAGCAGTACTTC. This gives the protein CATNVERGLEQYF. V and J are TRBV15 and TRBJ2-7, with a possible D match to TRBD2 (5 bases). V was trimmed by 7 bases and J by 7 bases, leaving 17 bases between them. The CDR3 spans 13 residues. Germline values: CDR1 LNHNV, CDR2 YYDKDF (reference sequence).

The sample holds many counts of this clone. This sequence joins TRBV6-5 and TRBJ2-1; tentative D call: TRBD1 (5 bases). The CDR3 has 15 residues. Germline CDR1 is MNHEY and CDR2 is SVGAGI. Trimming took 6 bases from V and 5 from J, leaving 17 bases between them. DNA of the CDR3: TGTGCCAGCAGGCAGGGTACGGGCATAAACAATGAGCAGTTCTTC. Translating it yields CASRQGTGINNEQFF.

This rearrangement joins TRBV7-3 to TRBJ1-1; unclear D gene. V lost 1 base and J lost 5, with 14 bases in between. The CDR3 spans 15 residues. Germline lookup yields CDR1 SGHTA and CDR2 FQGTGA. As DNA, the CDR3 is TGTGCCAGCAGCTTAAATCCTTCGGTCCCAACTGAAGCTTTCTTT. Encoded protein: CASSLNPSVPTEAFF.

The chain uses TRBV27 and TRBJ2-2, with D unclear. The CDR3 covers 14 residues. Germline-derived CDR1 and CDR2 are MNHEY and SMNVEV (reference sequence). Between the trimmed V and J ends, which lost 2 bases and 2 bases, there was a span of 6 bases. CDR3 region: CASSLHLNTGELFF. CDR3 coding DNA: TGTGCCAGCAGTTTACACCTAAACACCGGGGAGCTGTTTTTT.

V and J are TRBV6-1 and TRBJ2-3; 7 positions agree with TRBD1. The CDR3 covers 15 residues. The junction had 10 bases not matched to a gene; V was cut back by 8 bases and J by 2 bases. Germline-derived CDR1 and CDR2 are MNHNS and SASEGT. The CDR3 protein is CASLVRTGVTDTQYF. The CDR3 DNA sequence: TGTGCCAGCCTCGTAAGGACAGGAGTCACAGATACGCAGTATTTT.

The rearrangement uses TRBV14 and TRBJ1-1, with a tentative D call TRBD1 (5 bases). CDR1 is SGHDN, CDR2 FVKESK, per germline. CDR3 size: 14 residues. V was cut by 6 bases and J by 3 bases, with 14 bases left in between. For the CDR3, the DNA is TGTGCCAGCAGTGACGGGGGGGTGGACACTGAAGCTTTCTTT. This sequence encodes CASSDGGVDTEAFF.

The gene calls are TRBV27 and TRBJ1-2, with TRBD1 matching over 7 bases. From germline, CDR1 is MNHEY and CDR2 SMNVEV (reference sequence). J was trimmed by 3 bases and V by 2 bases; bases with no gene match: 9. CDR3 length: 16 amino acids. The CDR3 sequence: CASSLETGPSYYGYTF. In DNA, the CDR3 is TGTGCCAGCAGTTTAGAGACAGGGCCGTCTTACTATGGCTACACCTTC.

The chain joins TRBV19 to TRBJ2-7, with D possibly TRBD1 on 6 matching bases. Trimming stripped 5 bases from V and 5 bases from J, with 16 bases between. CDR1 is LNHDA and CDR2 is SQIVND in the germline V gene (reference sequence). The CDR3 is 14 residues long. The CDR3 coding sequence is TGTGCCAGTAGTGTACAGGGTACGTGGGACGAGCAGTACTTC. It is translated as CASSVQGTWDEQYF.

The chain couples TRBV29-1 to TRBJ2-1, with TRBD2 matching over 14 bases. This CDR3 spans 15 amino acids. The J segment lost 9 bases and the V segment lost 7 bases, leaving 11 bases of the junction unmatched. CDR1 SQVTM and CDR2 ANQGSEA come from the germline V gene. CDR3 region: CSATGTSGSGGEQFF. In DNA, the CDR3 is TGCAGCGCTACGGGGACTAGCGGGAGTGGTGGTGAGCAGTTCTTC.

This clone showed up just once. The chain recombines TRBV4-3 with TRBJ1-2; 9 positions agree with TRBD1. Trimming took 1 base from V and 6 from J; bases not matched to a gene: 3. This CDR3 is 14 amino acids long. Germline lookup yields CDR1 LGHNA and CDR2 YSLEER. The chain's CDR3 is CASSQGQGEDGYTF. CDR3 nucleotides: TGCGCCAGCAGCCAAGGACAGGGGGAAGATGGCTACACCTTC.

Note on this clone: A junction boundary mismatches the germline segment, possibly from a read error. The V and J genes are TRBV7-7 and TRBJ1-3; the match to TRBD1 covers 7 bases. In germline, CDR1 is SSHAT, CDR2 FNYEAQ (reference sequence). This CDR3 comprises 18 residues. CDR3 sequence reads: CASSQGVQNSSSGNTIYF. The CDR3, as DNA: TGTGCTAGCAGCCAGGGGGTACAGAATTCTTCATCTGGAAACACCATATATTTT.

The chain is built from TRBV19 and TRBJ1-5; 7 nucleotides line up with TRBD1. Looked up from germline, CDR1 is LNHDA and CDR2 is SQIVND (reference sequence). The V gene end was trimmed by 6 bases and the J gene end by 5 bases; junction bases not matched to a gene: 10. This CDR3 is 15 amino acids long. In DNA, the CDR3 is TGTGCCAGTAGCACAACAGGGGCAGAATATCAGCCCCAGCATTTT. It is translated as CASSTTGAEYQPQHF.

The CDR3, as DNA: TGTGCCAGCAGCTTAAGGCCTAGCGGGAGCACAGATACGCAGTATTTT. Translated, it gives CASSLRPSGSTDTQYF. The chain carries TRBV7-3 and TRBJ2-3, with 8 nucleotides matching TRBD2. CDR3 length equals 16 residues. With 1 base clipped from V and 0 bases from J, the junction kept 3 bases outside the gene matches. CDR1 and CDR2 (germline): SGHTA, FQGTGA.

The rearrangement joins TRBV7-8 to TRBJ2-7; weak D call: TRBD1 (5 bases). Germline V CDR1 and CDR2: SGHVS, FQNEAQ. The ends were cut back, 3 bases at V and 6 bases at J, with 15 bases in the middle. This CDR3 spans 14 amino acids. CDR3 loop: CASSLMFQGTEQYF. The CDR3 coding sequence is TGTGCCAGCAGCTTGATGTTCCAGGGCACCGAGCAGTACTTC.

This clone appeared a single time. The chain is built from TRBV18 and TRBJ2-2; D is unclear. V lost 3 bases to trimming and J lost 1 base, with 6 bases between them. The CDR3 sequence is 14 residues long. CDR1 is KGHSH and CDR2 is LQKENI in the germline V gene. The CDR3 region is CASSPNKNTGELFF. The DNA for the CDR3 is TGTGCCAGCTCACCCAACAAGAACACCGGGGAGCTGTTTTTT. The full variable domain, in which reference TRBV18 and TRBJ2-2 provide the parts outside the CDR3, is NAGVMQNPRHLVRRRGQEARLRCSPMKGHSHVYWYRQLPEEGLKFMVYLQKENIIDESGMPKERFSAEFPKEGPSILRIQQVVRGDSAAYFCASSPNKNTGELFFGEGSRLTVL.

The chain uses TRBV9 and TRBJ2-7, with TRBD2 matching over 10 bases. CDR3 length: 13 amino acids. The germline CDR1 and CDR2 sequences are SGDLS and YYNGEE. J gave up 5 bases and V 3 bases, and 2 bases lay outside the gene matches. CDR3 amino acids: CASSDSGRNEQYF. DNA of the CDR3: TGTGCCAGCAGCGATAGCGGGAGGAACGAGCAGTACTTC.

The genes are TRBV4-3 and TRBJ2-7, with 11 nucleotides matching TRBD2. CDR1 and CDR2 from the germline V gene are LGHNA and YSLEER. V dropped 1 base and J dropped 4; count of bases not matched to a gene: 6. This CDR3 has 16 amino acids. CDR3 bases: TGCGCCAGCAGCCAAGGACTAGCGGGGTTTCATTACGAGCAGTACTTC. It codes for CASSQGLAGFHYEQYF.

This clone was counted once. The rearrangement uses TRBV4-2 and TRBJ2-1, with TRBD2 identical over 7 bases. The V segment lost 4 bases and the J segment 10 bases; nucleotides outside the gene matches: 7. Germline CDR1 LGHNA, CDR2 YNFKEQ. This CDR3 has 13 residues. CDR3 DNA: TGTGCCAGCAGCCGTGTAGCCGGGGGGGAGCAGTTCTTC. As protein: CASSRVAGGEQFF.

CDR3 region: CASSPRLAGTDTQYF. Written as DNA, the CDR3 is TGTGCCAGCAGCCCCCGACTAGCGGGGACAGATACGCAGTATTTT. The rearrangement links TRBV7-3 to TRBJ2-3, with 11 positions matching TRBD2. The CDR3 sequence is 15 residues long. Trimming at V came to 5 bases and at J to 3 bases, leaving 4 bases not matched to a gene. Germline CDR1 SGHTA, CDR2 FQGTGA.

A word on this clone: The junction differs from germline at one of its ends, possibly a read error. The chain's CDR3 is CAGSGVRTSQFF. The CDR3 DNA reads as TGTGCCGGCAGTGGAGTACGGACTAGTCAGTTCTTC. This chain connects TRBV6-1 to TRBJ2-1; 7 bases are shared with TRBD2. The CDR3 is 12 residues long. Germline V gene data show CDR1 as MNHNS and CDR2 as SASEGT.

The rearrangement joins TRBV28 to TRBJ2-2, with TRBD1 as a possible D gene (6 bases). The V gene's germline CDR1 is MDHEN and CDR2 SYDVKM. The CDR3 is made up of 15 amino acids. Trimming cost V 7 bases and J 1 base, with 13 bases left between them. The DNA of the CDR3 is TGTGCCAGCAAGGATTCGACAGGGAACACCGGGGAGCTGTTTTTT. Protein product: CASKDSTGNTGELFF.

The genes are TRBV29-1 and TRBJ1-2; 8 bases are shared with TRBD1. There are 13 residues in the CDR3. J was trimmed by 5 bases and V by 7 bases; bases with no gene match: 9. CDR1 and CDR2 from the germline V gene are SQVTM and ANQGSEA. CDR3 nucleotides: TGCAGCGCGAGTCAGGGGGCTAGATATGGCTACACCTTC. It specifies CSASQGARYGYTF.

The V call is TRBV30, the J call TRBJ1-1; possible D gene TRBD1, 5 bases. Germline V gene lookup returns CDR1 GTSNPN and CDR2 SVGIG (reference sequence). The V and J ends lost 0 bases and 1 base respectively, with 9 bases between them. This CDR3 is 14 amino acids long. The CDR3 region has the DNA TGTGCCTGGAGTGTTTATACAGGGAACACTGAAGCTTTCTTT. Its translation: CAWSVYTGNTEAFF.

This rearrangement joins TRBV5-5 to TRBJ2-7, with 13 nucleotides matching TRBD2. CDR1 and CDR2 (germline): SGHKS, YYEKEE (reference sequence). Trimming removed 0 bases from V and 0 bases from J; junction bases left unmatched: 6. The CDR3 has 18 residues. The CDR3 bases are TGTGCCAGCAGCTTGGGCCAGGGACTAGCGGGAAGCTCCTACGAGCAGTACTTC. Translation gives CASSLGQGLAGSSYEQYF.

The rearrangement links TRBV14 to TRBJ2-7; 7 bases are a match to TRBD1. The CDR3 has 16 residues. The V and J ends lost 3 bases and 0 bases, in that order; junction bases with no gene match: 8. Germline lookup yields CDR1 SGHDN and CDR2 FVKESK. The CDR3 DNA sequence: TGTGCCAGCAGCCAGGGTCGACAGGGAAGCTCCTACGAGCAGTACTTC. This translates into CASSQGRQGSSYEQYF.

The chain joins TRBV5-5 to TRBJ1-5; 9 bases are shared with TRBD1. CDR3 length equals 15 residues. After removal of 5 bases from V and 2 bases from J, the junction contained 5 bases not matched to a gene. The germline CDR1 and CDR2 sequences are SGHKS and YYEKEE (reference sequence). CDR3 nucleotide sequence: TGTGCCAGCAGTTCAACAGGGGGCCGCAATCAGCCCCAGCATTTT. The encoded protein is CASSSTGGRNQPQHF.

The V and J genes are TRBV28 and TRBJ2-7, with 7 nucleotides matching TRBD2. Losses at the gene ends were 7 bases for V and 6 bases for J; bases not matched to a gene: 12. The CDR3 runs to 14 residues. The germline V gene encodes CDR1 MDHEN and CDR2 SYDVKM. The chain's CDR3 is CASTSPSGKGEQYF. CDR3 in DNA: TGTGCCAGCACCTCGCCCAGCGGGAAGGGCGAGCAGTACTTC.

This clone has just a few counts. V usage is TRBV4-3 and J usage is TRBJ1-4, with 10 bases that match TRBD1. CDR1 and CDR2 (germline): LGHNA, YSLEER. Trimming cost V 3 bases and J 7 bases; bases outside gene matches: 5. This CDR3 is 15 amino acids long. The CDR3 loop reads CASSQDRGRGEKLFF. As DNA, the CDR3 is TGCGCCAGCAGCCAGGACAGGGGGAGGGGTGAAAAACTGTTTTTT.